These 27 T cell receptor beta chains originate from one sample sequenced in a study of radiation and T cells in renal cell carcinoma. The time point was: blood 4 weeks post-SBRT, at nephrectomy. Sample treatment: 15 Gy SBRT to primary tumor, nephrectomy 4 weeks later. The repertoire was sequenced with immunoSEQ multiplex PCR; TCRdb's copy has only in-frame clones and lacks some. The table has 130,000 to 150,000 clones, 86% seen once. Material: blood, obtained from a patient whose treatment included radiotherapy and nephrectomy. The receptors come from a woman aged 45-65 years with renal cell carcinoma.

About this clone itself: The same CDR3 can be traced to other DNA sequences in this sample. The chain employs TRBV28 and TRBJ1-2, with D possibly matching TRBD1 (5 bases). This CDR3 has 12 amino acids. With 3 bases removed from V and 7 bases from J, the gap between germline ends came to 9 bases. Germline values: CDR1 MDHEN, CDR2 SYDVKM. CDR3 bases: TGTGCCAGCAGTTTCCGGGGCTCTGGCTACACCTTC. Its protein is CASSFRGSGYTF.

This rearrangement joins TRBV5-4 to TRBJ2-5; no clear D gene. The J call may be in error: the DNA end matches TRBJ2-7 better. The CDR3 totals 14 residues. The germline V gene encodes CDR1 SGHNT and CDR2 YYREEE (reference sequence). CDR3 coding DNA: TGTGCCAGCAGGGGGAAGGACGGCTCCTACGAGCAGTACTTC. Translated, it gives CASRGKDGSYEQYF.

This chain connects TRBV7-9 to TRBJ1-2, with unresolved D. Germline assignment: CDR1 SEHNR and CDR2 FQNEAQ (reference sequence). CDR3 length: 14 amino acids. V dropped 3 bases and J dropped 6 bases, with 14 bases sitting between them. The CDR3 coding sequence is TGTGCCAGCAGCTTGCCCGTGGATGTAGATGGCTACACCTTC. It encodes CASSLPVDVDGYTF.

Worth noting for this clone: This specimen includes other DNA sequences encoding the same CDR3. This sequence joins TRBV6-5 and TRBJ2-5; D not certain. CDR1 and CDR2 (germline): MNHEY, SVGAGI. The CDR3 is 11 residues long. V shed 3 bases and J shed 4 bases, with 3 bases lying between them. Written as DNA, the CDR3 is TGTGCCAGCAGTTATGTAGAGACCCAGTACTTC. This encodes CASSYVETQYF.

This clone was detected only a few times. The chain carries TRBV6-6 and TRBJ1-1; no clear D. Trimming cost V 8 bases and J 2 bases, with 6 bases left between them. CDR3 length: 11 residues. Germline CDR1 and CDR2: MNHNY and SVGAGI (reference sequence). Here the CDR3 DNA reads TGTGCCAGCGTTAGCAACACTGAAGCTTTCTTT. The encoded protein is CASVSNTEAFF.

This chain joins TRBV5-4 and TRBJ1-4; 8 positions agree with TRBD1. The CDR3 consists of 14 residues. V shed 3 bases and J 4 bases; nucleotides not matched to a gene: 2. Germline V gene data show CDR1 as SGHNT and CDR2 as YYREEE (reference sequence). This CDR3 reads CASSSGQDNEKLFF. The DNA of the CDR3 is TGTGCCAGCAGCTCGGGACAGGATAATGAAAAACTGTTTTTT.

V gene TRBV27 combines with J gene TRBJ2-2, with 7 nucleotides matching TRBD1. CDR1 and CDR2 (germline): MNHEY, SMNVEV (reference sequence). This CDR3 has 16 amino acids. J was trimmed by 7 bases and V by 2 bases; bases with no gene match: 10. As DNA, the CDR3 is TGTGCCAGCAGTTTACCCCTCGGACAGGTTGGCGGGGAGCTGTTTTTT. It codes for CASSLPLGQVGGELFF.

The V call is TRBV28, the J call TRBJ1-1; no reliable D call. Per germline, CDR1 MDHEN and CDR2 SYDVKM. Trimming cost V 5 bases and J 7 bases, with 14 bases left between them. This CDR3 contains 13 residues. CDR3 DNA sequence: TGTGCCAGCAGTGAAGCTCGGCCGATTGAAGCTTTCTTT. Protein sequence: CASSEARPIEAFF. Complete variable domain (other parts from reference TRBV28 and TRBJ1-1): DVKVTQSSRYLVKRTGEKVFLECVQDMDHENMFWYRQDPGLGLRLIYFSYDVKMKEKGDIPEGYSVSREKKERFSLILESASTNQTSMYLCASSEARPIEAFFGQGTRLTVV.

The chain uses TRBV7-9 and TRBJ1-2, with D hard to call. Trimming took off 3 bases at V and 0 bases at J, with 8 bases between the two ends. The CDR3 totals 14 residues. Germline V gives CDR1 SEHNR, CDR2 FQNEAQ (reference sequence). The CDR3 nucleotides read TGTGCCAGCAGCTTTCCGGGAACTAACTATGGCTACACCTTC. Its protein product is CASSFPGTNYGYTF.

V is TRBV4-3 and J is TRBJ2-2, with D uncertain. The CDR3 runs to 14 residues. The germline V and J ends were trimmed by 3 bases and 5 bases, with 10 bases remaining between them. The germline gives CDR1 LGHNA, CDR2 YSLEER. The CDR3 spells CASSQQIRTGELFF. CDR3 nucleotide sequence: TGCGCCAGCAGCCAGCAGATCAGGACCGGGGAGCTGTTTTTT.

CDR3 amino acids: CASRGGQSPYEQYF. In nucleotides, the CDR3 is TGTGCCAGCAGGGGGGGACAGTCCCCCTACGAGCAGTACTTC. The chain links TRBV6-5 to TRBJ2-7; possibly TRBD1 for D (7 bases). V lost 6 bases and J 2 bases, leaving 14 bases between the germline ends. The length of the CDR3 is 14 residues. Looked up from germline, CDR1 is MNHEY and CDR2 is SVGAGI.

V is TRBV4-3 and J is TRBJ2-3, with 10 nucleotides matching TRBD2. The CDR3 consists of 18 residues. CDR1 is LGHNA and CDR2 is YSLEER in the germline V gene. Trimming removed 1 base from V and 7 bases from J; junction bases left unmatched: 14. The CDR3 protein is CASSQALGTSGASYTQYF. The CDR3 DNA sequence: TGCGCCAGCAGCCAAGCGCTCGGAACTAGCGGGGCCTCGTATACGCAGTATTTT.

This sequence joins TRBV10-1 and TRBJ2-3; 10 positions agree with TRBD1. The CDR3 extends over 15 amino acids. The germline V gene has CDR1 WNHNN and CDR2 SYGVQD (reference sequence). With 4 bases clipped from V and 4 bases from J, the junction kept 5 bases outside the gene matches. CDR3 bases: TGCGCCAGCAGTGTGGGACAGGGGTTCCCAGATACGCAGTATTTT. It translates to CASSVGQGFPDTQYF.

This clone appeared a single time. J is TRBJ1-6 and V is TRBV30; D gene unclear. Trimming removed 4 bases from V and 7 bases from J, with 5 bases in between. Germline CDR1 is GTSNPN and CDR2 is SVGIG (reference sequence). The CDR3 runs to 11 residues. Here the CDR3 reads CAWNLNSPLHF. DNA of the CDR3: TGTGCCTGGAACCTCAATTCACCCCTCCACTTT.

Turning to this clone: The junction shows a germline mismatch at one end, possibly a read error. V gene TRBV6-5 combines with J gene TRBJ2-7, with D unresolved. The germline gives CDR1 MNHEY, CDR2 SVGAGI. There are 14 residues in the CDR3. The DNA for the CDR3 is TGTGCCAGCAGCCCGGGCTCGACTCCCTACGCGCAGTACTTC. Its protein is CASSPGSTPYAQYF.

The chain employs TRBV5-4 and TRBJ1-2; D gene uncertain. The CDR3 loop spans 13 amino acids. Per the germline V gene, CDR1 is SGHNT and CDR2 is YYREEE (reference sequence). V gave up 1 base and J gave up 7 bases, with 11 bases separating them. CDR3 sequence: CASSLLMGGGYTF. The CDR3 nucleotides read TGTGCCAGCAGCTTGCTTATGGGTGGTGGCTACACCTTC. Using reference TRBV5-4 and TRBJ1-2 for the parts outside the CDR3, the full variable domain is ETGVTQSPTHLIKTRGQQVTLRCSSQSGHNTVSWYQQALGQGPQFIFQYYREEENGRGNFPPRFSGLQFPNYSSELNVNALELDDSALYLCASSLLMGGGYTFGSGTRLTVV.

The rearrangement links TRBV28 to TRBJ1-5, with TRBD1 as a possible D gene (5 bases). The V gene lost 3 bases and the J gene lost 5 bases, with 11 bases spanning the gap. The length of the CDR3 is 14 residues. The germline V gene encodes CDR1 MDHEN and CDR2 SYDVKM. The chain's CDR3 is CASSFGGGDQPQHF. In DNA form, the CDR3 reads TGTGCCAGCAGTTTCGGGGGGGGAGATCAGCCCCAGCATTTT.

The chain recombines TRBV29-1 with TRBJ1-1; TRBD1 agrees at 7 bases. The J segment lost 6 bases and the V segment lost 5 bases, leaving 9 bases of the junction unmatched. Germline CDR1 and CDR2: SQVTM and ANQGSEA. This CDR3 spans 13 amino acids. CDR3 loop: CSVSDRVPAEAFF. In nucleotides, the CDR3 is TGCAGCGTTTCTGACAGGGTTCCGGCTGAAGCTTTCTTT.

V usage is TRBV21-1 and J usage is TRBJ2-3. TRBV21-1 is designated a pseudogene. The CDR3 spans 13 residues. Here the CDR3 DNA reads TGTGCCAGCATACTAGGGGCGAGAGATACGCAGTATTTT. Translating it yields CASILGARDTQYF.

The chain uses TRBV20-1 and TRBJ2-1; no reliable D call. The CDR3 has 11 amino acids. The V gene lost 5 bases and the J gene lost 6 bases, with 8 bases spanning the gap. CDR1 is DFQATT and CDR2 is SNEGSKA in the germline V gene (reference sequence). The CDR3 sequence is CSARAPNEQFF. The CDR3 bases are TGCAGTGCTCGAGCCCCCAATGAGCAGTTCTTC.

The chain combines TRBV7-2 with TRBJ2-1; maybe TRBD2 (5 bases). Trimming cost V 0 bases and J 0 bases, with 9 bases left between them. In germline, CDR1 is SGHTA, CDR2 FQGNSA. The CDR3 runs 16 residues. The CDR3 sequence: CASSLARLASYNEQFF. In DNA form, the CDR3 reads TGTGCCAGCAGCTTAGCTCGGCTAGCCTCCTACAATGAGCAGTTCTTC.

Written as DNA, the CDR3 is TGTGCCAGCTCACTAGCGGGAGGATCCGAGCAGTACTTC. Amino acid sequence: CASSLAGGSEQYF. The V gene is TRBV19, the J gene TRBJ2-7, with TRBD2 identical over 12 bases. With 9 bases clipped from V and 6 bases from J, the junction kept 6 bases outside the gene matches. Germline loops: CDR1 LNHDA, CDR2 SQIVND (reference sequence). This CDR3 has 13 amino acids.

V and J are TRBV2 and TRBJ1-2; 11 nucleotides line up with TRBD1. The germline V gene has CDR1 SNHLY and CDR2 FYNNEI. V lost 0 bases, J lost 8 bases, and 17 bases stayed unmatched. This CDR3 has 19 amino acids. The CDR3 DNA follows: TGTGCCAGCAGTGAAGCAAGGGATAGGGGCGGACAGGGGGCTGGCGGCTACACCTTC. It is translated as CASSEARDRGGQGAGGYTF.

The count of this clone is one. The chain has TRBV7-2 and TRBJ2-2; D not resolved. CDR1 and CDR2 (germline): SGHTA, FQGNSA. Trimming took off 1 base at V and 7 bases at J, with 7 bases between the two ends. The CDR3 sequence is 13 residues long. This chain's CDR3 is CASSLESFGELFF. The CDR3 nucleotides read TGTGCCAGCAGCTTAGAATCGTTCGGGGAGCTGTTTTTT. Using reference TRBV7-2 and TRBJ2-2 for the parts outside the CDR3, the full variable domain is GAGVSQSPSNKVTEKGKDVELRCDPISGHTALYWYRQSLGQGLEFLIYFQGNSAPDKSGLPSDRFSAERTGGSVSTLTIQRTQQEDSAVYLCASSLESFGELFFGEGSRLTVL.

The rearrangement uses TRBV5-5 and TRBJ2-1; tentatively, D is TRBD1 or TRBD2 (7 bases each). V lost 7 bases and J lost 5, with 19 bases in between. The CDR3 sequence is 15 residues long. CDR1 is SGHKS, CDR2 YYEKEE, per germline (reference sequence). The CDR3 DNA reads TGTGCCAGCTCCTTCAGGGGGAGGGGCAACAATGAGCAGTTCTTC. Its protein is CASSFRGRGNNEQFF. Together with reference TRBV5-5 and TRBJ2-1, the CDR3 gives the full variable domain: DAGVTQSPTHLIKTRGQQVTLRCSPISGHKSVSWYQQVLGQGPQFIFQYYEKEERGRGNFPDRFSARQFPNYSSELNVNALLLGDSALYLCASSFRGRGNNEQFFGPGTRLTVL.

The chain uses TRBV7-2 and TRBJ2-7; 13 nucleotides align to TRBD2. Germline V gene sequence: CDR1 SGHTA, CDR2 FQGNSA. CDR3 size: 14 residues. V shed 0 bases, J shed 7 bases, and the junction held 0 bases outside the gene matches. The CDR3 nucleotides are TGTGCCAGCAGCTTAGCGGGACTAGCGGGGGAGCAGTACTTC. It codes for CASSLAGLAGEQYF.

In this sample, this clone turned up once. The chain couples TRBV2 to TRBJ1-4; D perhaps matches TRBD1 (5 bases). V lost 4 bases and J 0 bases, leaving 18 bases between the germline ends. The CDR3 runs to 18 residues. Germline V gene lookup returns CDR1 SNHLY and CDR2 FYNNEI. The CDR3 DNA sequence: TGTGCCAGCAGTGCCCCGCGGGGCCCTTATGCAACTAATGAAAAACTGTTTTTT. This encodes CASSAPRGPYATNEKLFF.